The source of this TCR beta chain is a study of post-analysis software for immune sequencing data. Study at large: The patients showed relapsing-remitting, secondary progressive and progressive-relapsing multiple sclerosis courses. Study-level points and caveats: The normalized Chao1 diversity of multiple sclerosis patients was significantly lower than that of controls. Elevated frequency relative to controls characterized several TRBV segments in patients, TRBV5-6, TRBV5-1 and TRBV20-1 among them. Samples made in the same batch grouped tightly together by F measure.

Researchers reported that TCR beta cDNA libraries carried unique molecular identifiers. Around 500,000 cDNA molecules were obtained per 1 to 10 million input T cells. TCRdb passed the PCR reads through MiXCR, listing each CDR3 protein once. This table holds around 250,000 distinct CDR3 sequences, approximately 34% found once. Worth noting for this clonotype: Its antigen is unknown. A much larger clone is a single base away; this may be a read error.

CDR1 and CDR2 (germline): SGHRS, YFSETQ. There are 14 residues in the CDR3. The chain carries TRBV5-1 and TRBJ2-5, with TRBD1 matching 8 bases. Input material: blood. This clonotype originated in a girl aged 5 to 17 with multiple sclerosis. Written as DNA, the CDR3 is TGCGCCAGCAGCGCGGGACAGGTTGGGGAGACCCGGTACTTC. Translating it yields CASSAGQVGETRYF.